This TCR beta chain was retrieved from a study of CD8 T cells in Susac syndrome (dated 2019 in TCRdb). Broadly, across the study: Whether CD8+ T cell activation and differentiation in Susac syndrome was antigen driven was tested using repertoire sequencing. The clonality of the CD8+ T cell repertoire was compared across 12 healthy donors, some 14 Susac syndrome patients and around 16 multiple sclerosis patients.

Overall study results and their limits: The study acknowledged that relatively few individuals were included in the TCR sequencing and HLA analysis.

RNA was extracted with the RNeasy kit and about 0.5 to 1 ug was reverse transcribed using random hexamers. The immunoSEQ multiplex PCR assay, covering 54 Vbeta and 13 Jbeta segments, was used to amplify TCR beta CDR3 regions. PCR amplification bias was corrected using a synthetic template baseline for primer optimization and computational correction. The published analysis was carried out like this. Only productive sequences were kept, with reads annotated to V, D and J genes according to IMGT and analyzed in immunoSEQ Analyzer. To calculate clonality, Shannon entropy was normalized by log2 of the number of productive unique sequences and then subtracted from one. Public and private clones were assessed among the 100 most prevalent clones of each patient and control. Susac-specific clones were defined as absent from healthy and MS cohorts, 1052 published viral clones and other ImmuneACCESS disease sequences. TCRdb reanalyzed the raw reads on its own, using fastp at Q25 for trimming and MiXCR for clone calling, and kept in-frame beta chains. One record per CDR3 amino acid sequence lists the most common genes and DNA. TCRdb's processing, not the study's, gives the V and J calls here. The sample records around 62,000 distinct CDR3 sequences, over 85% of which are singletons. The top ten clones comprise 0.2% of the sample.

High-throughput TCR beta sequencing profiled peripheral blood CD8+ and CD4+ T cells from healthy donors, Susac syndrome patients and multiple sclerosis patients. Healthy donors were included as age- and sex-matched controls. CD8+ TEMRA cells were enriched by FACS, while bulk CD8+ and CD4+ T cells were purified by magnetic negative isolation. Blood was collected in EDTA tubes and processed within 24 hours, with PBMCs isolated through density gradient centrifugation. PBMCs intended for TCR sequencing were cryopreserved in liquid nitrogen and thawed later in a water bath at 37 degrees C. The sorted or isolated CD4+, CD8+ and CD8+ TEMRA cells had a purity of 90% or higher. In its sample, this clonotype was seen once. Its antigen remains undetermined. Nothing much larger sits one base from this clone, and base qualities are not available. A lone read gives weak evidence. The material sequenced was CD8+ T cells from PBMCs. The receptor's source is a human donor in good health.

The sequenced DNA: TGTGCCACCGCTACCTTGGGGACTGAAGCTTTCTTT. Its amino acids are CATATLGTEAFF. The rearranged segments are TRBV19 and TRBJ1-1, with no confidently assigned D gene. The CDR3 has 12 amino acids, counting the end cysteine and phenylalanine. The DNA shown is the 36-base CDR3, in frame from base 1. For CDR1 and CDR2, the germline V gene (reference sequence) lists LNHDA and SQIVND. V was cut back by 10 bases and J by 5 bases, leaving a gap of 14 bases between them. The variable domain in full, with residues beyond the CDR3 obtained from the reference TRBV19 and TRBJ1-1 genes, is DGGITQSPKYLFRKEGQNVTLSCEQNLNHDAMYWYRQDPGQGLRLIYYSQIVNDFQKGDIAEGYSVSREKKESFPLTVTSAQKNPTAFYLCATATLGTEAFFGQGTRLTVV.